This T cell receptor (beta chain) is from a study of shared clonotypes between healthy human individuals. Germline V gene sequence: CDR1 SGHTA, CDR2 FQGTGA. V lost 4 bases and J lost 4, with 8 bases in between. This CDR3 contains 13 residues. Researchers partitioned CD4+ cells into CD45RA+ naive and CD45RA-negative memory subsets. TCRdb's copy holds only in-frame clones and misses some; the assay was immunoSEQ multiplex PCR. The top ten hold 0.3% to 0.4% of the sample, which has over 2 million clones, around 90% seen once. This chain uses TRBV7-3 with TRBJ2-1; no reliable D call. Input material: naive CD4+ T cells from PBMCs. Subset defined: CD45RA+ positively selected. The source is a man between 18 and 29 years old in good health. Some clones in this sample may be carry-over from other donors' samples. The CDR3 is CASSYGKYNEQFF. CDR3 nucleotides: TGTGCCAGCAGCTATGGGAAGTACAATGAGCAGTTCTTC.